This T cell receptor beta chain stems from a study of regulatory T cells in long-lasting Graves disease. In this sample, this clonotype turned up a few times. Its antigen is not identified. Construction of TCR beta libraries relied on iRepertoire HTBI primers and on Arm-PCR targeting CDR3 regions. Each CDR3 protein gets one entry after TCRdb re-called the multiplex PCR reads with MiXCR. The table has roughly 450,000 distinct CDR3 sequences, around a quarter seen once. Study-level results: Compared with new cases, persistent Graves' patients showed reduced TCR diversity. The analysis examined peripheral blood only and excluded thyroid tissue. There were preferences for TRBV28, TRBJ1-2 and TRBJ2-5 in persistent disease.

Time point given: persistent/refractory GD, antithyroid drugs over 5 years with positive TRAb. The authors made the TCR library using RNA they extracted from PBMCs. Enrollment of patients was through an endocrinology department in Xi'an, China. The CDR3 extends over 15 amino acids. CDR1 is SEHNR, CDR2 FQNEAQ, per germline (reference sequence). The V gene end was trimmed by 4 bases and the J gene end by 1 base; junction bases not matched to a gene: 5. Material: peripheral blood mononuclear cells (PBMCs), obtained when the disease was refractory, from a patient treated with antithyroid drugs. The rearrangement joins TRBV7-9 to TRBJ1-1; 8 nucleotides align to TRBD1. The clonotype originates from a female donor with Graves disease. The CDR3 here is CASSYYRGENTEAFF. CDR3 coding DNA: TGTGCCAGCAGCTATTACAGGGGGGAGAACACTGAAGCTTTCTTT.